This T cell receptor beta chain was found in a study of cytotoxic CD8 clonotypes in ibrutinib-treated CLL. Only one count was recorded for this clone. Sequencing was performed with immunoSEQ multiplex PCR; in TCRdb, only in-frame clones are kept and a portion is missing. The sample has 20,000 to 30,000 clones; roughly 69% are singletons. The TCR sequence derives from a human donor with chronic lymphocytic leukemia. This material consisted of PBMCs, taken at disease progression, from a patient treated with ibrutinib.

Here the CDR3 reads CASILSGKGSSGELFF. CDR3 coding DNA: TGTGCCAGTATTCTATCAGGGAAGGGTAGTTCCGGGGAGCTGTTTTTT. This chain joins TRBV19 and TRBJ2-2; TRBD1 is a possible D gene (5 bases). This CDR3 has 16 residues. The V gene's germline CDR1 is LNHDA and CDR2 SQIVND (reference sequence). Trimming pared 7 bases from V and 6 bases from J, leaving 21 bases between.